The rows below give T cell receptor beta chains drawn from one sample of a study of shared clonotypes between healthy human individuals. Repertoires were generated with immunoSEQ multiplex PCR, while TCRdb's copy carries only in-frame clones and drops some. The profile covers 1.5 million to 2.5 million clones, with over 85% appearing a single time and 1% to 1.5% taken by the ten largest. The specimen was naive CD8+ T cells sorted from blood. The receptors here all came from a man aged 18 to 29 in good health. The CDR3 runs from the conserved cysteine through the conserved F or W. D genes are given only for firm matches. Size is omitted from some rows. Given values are once, few, many or a class for expanded clones.

j_call v_call clone_size d_call cdr3_aa cdr3_nt
TRBJ2-3 TRBV14 . . CASSITHTDTQYF TGTGCCAGCAGTATAACACACACAGATACGCAGTATTTT
TRBJ2-3 TRBV28 . . CASSLAGSMDTQYF TGTGCCAGCAGTTTAGCGGGAAGTATGGACACGCAGTATTTT
TRBJ2-2 TRBV7-9 . TRBD2 CASTLANRGLAGAGELFF TGTGCCAGCACCCTAGCAAATAGGGGACTAGCGGGAGCCGGGGAGCTGTTTTTT
TRBJ2-3 TRBV4-3 . . CASSQDSTLDTQYF TGCGCCAGCAGCCAAGATTCGACCCTAGATACGCAGTATTTT
TRBJ1-2 TRBV2 . . CASLGMSYGYTF TGTGCCAGCCTGGGTATGAGCTATGGCTACACCTTC
TRBJ2-5 TRBV2 . . CASSEYLEETQYF TGTGCCAGCAGTGAATATCTGGAAGAGACCCAGTACTTC
TRBJ2-7 TRBV6-5 . . CASTEAGNYEQYF TGTGCCAGCACGGAGGCAGGTAACTACGAGCAGTACTTC
TRBJ1-6 TRBV5-1 . . CASSPGRGMGSPLHF TGCGCCAGCAGCCCGGGACGGGGGATGGGTTCACCCCTCCACTTT
TRBJ2-3 TRBV7-9 . . CASTRMDTSSTDTQYF TGTGCCAGCACCCGGATGGATACATCAAGCACAGATACGCAGTATTTT
TRBJ1-5 TRBV6-5 . . CAAGADQPQHF TGTGCCGCCGGTGCGGATCAGCCCCAGCATTTT
TRBJ2-7 TRBV23-1 once . CARRGVGEQYF TGCGCCCGACGGGGTGTTGGGGAGCAGTACTTC
TRBJ2-2 TRBV5-1 few . CASSLAGAGGELFF TGCGCCAGCAGCTTGGCAGGGGCTGGCGGGGAGCTGTTTTTT
TRBJ2-4 TRBV4-3 . TRBD1 CASSQETGTGKENIQYF TGCGCCAGCAGCCAAGAGACAGGGACAGGGAAGGAAAACATTCAGTACTTC
TRBJ2-3 TRBV15 few . CATSRDGSNTDTQYF TGTGCCACCAGCAGAGATGGGTCAAATACAGATACGCAGTATTTT
TRBJ2-3 TRBV28 . . CASSPRGFTDTQYF TGTGCCAGCAGTCCCCGCGGCTTCACAGATACGCAGTATTTT
TRBJ2-7 TRBV4-1 . . CASSQGGGFYEQYF TGCGCCAGCAGCCAAGGAGGAGGGTTCTACGAGCAGTACTTC
TRBJ2-5 TRBV4-2 . TRBD2 CASSQGLAGQETQYF TGTGCCAGCAGCCAGGGACTAGCGGGGCAAGAGACCCAGTACTTC
TRBJ1-2 TRBV13 . TRBD1 CASTTGAPVGGYTF TGTGCCAGCACGACAGGGGCCCCGGTTGGAGGCTACACCTTC
TRBJ2-1 TRBV27 . . CASSPTTGYNEQFF TGTGCCAGCAGTCCTACGACAGGATACAATGAGCAGTTCTTC
TRBJ2-5 TRBV7-3 . TRBD1 CASSSLGQAQETQYF TGTGCCAGCAGCTCATTAGGACAGGCACAAGAGACCCAGTACTTC
TRBJ1-2 TRBV10-1 . . CASSESLDGNYGYTF TGCGCCAGCAGTGAGTCCTTGGACGGAAACTATGGCTACACCTTC
TRBJ2-7 TRBV6-1 . . CASTLGPGLYEQYF TGTGCCAGCACCTTAGGCCCAGGGCTATACGAGCAGTACTTC
TRBJ1-2 TRBV29-1 . . CSVRTVYGYTF TGCAGCGTTAGAACAGTTTATGGCTACACCTTC
TRBJ2-7 TRBV28 . . CASTLIRSSYEQYF TGTGCCAGCACGTTAATCAGGAGCTCCTACGAGCAGTACTTC
TRBJ2-5 TRBV7-9 . . CASSLLYEAGGQETQYF TGTGCCAGCAGCTTATTGTATGAGGCGGGCGGGCAAGAGACCCAGTACTTC
TRBJ2-7 TRBV7-8 . TRBD2 CASSLELAGVSYEQYF TGTGCCAGCAGCTTAGAACTAGCGGGAGTAAGTTACGAGCAGTACTTC
TRBJ2-7 TRBV27 . TRBD1 CASSGQGTYEQYF TGTGCCAGCAGCGGACAGGGTACCTACGAGCAGTACTTC
TRBJ1-5 TRBV30 . . CAWSVSGYYSNQPQHF TGTGCCTGGAGTGTATCAGGGTATTATAGCAATCAGCCCCAGCATTTT
TRBJ2-5 TRBV28 . TRBD2 CASKAPSGGEYQETQYF TGTGCCAGCAAAGCGCCTAGCGGGGGGGAGTACCAAGAGACCCAGTACTTC
TRBJ2-7 TRBV6-1 . . CASSIKGGYEQYF TGTGCCAGCAGTATCAAGGGGGGATACGAGCAGTACTTC
TRBJ2-7 TRBV28 . TRBD2 CASSLQGTSFEQYF TGTGCCAGCAGCTTACAGGGGACTAGCTTCGAGCAGTACTTC
TRBJ2-7 TRBV7-9 . . CASSLSSGTLSYEQYF TGTGCCAGCAGCTTGTCATCCGGGACCCTAAGCTACGAGCAGTACTTC
TRBJ1-2 TRBV4-3 . TRBD1 CASSLLTGDDYGYTF TGCGCCAGCAGCCTCCTCACAGGGGATGACTATGGCTACACCTTC
TRBJ2-2 TRBV4-3 . . CASSQYGANTGELFF TGCGCCAGCAGCCAATACGGGGCGAACACCGGGGAGCTGTTTTTT
TRBJ2-1 TRBV2 . . CASRVGAHNEQFF TGTGCCAGCAGAGTTGGGGCTCACAATGAGCAGTTCTTC
TRBJ2-7 TRBV7-9 . TRBD1 CASSFGTGEWEQYF TGTGCCAGCAGCTTCGGAACAGGGGAGTGGGAGCAGTACTTC
TRBJ2-1 TRBV4-3 once TRBD2 CASSRGLAGESSYNEQFF TGCGCCAGCAGCCGAGGACTAGCGGGCGAAAGCTCCTACAATGAGCAGTTCTTC
TRBJ2-2 TRBV11-3 once TRBD2 CASSLGGGTGELFF TGTGCCAGCAGCTTAGGCGGGGGAACCGGGGAGCTGTTTTTT
TRBJ2-1 TRBV15 . . CATSREGTDNEQFF TGTGCCACCAGCAGAGAAGGGACGGACAATGAGCAGTTCTTC
TRBJ2-4 TRBV7-8 . TRBD2 CASSAGLAGLDKNIQYF TGTGCCAGCAGCGCGGGACTAGCGGGACTCGACAAAAACATTCAGTACTTC